Listed here are 6 T cell receptor beta chains from one sample, sequenced in a study of patients and donors after allogeneic stem cell transplantation. TCRdb reprocessed the RT-PCR reads with MiXCR, giving one entry per CDR3 protein. Of roughly 250,000 distinct CDR3 sequences in the sample, 12% to 15% were seen once. Sequenced: blood, either unsorted or a sorted T cell fraction (not recorded which). These receptors originate from a human donor who was either an allogeneic HSCT recipient or a stem cell or donor lymphocyte infusion donor (not recorded which). It is not recorded whose cells these are; they may come from a transplant donor.

This clonotype was counted a few times. The chain couples TRBV20-1 to TRBJ1-5; a weak D match, TRBD1 (5 bases). The CDR3 covers 13 residues. V was cut by 3 bases and J by 1 base, with 7 bases left in between. Germline V gives CDR1 DFQATT, CDR2 SNEGSKA (reference sequence). The CDR3 loop is CSASKGSNQPQHF. CDR3 nucleotide sequence: TGCAGTGCTAGTAAGGGGAGCAATCAGCCCCAGCATTTT.

This clonotype was recorded many times. The chain carries TRBV7-2 and TRBJ2-3; the D gene is possibly TRBD1 (6 bases). This CDR3 has 15 residues. Germline lookup yields CDR1 SGHTA and CDR2 FQGNSA. V was shortened by 1 base and J by 0 bases, with 8 bases between the two germline ends. CDR3 in amino acids: CASSLGDTSTDTQYF. In DNA, the CDR3 is TGTGCCAGCAGCTTAGGGGACACAAGCACAGATACGCAGTATTTT.

This clonotype was counted a few times. The CDR3 coding sequence is TGTGCCAGCAGCCGAGGACTAGCGGGCCCCCAAGAGACCCAGTACTTC. This translates into CASSRGLAGPQETQYF. This chain connects TRBV12-3 or TRBV12-4 to TRBJ2-5, with TRBD2 matching 11 bases. Germline trimming cut 6 bases from V and 1 base from J; bases unmatched to any gene: 7. This CDR3 contains 16 residues.

The chain employs TRBV19 and TRBJ2-3, with D tentatively TRBD1 or TRBD2 (6 bases each). From germline, CDR1 is LNHDA and CDR2 SQIVND (reference sequence). V lost 9 bases to trimming and J lost 2 bases, with 18 bases between them. The CDR3 is made up of 15 amino acids. CDR3 sequence: CASYDKGGTTDTQYF. The CDR3 DNA follows: TGTGCCAGCTATGATAAGGGGGGAACCACAGATACGCAGTATTTT.

This clonotype was detected a few times. The chain uses TRBV12-3 or TRBV12-4 and TRBJ1-5; D gene ambiguous. The V gene lost 3 bases and the J gene lost 0 bases, with 9 bases spanning the gap. The CDR3 covers 15 residues. CDR3 in amino acids: CASSFWRNSNQPQHF. The CDR3 DNA reads TGTGCCAGCAGTTTTTGGAGAAATAGCAATCAGCCCCAGCATTTT.

The gene calls are TRBV5-1 and TRBJ2-2; D unresolved. Trimming removed 0 bases at V and 0 bases at J, with 9 bases between. This CDR3 is built from 16 residues. Germline-derived CDR1 and CDR2 are SGHRS and YFSETQ. CDR3 DNA sequence: TGCGCCAGCAGCTTGGGGGTAGGCTCGAACACCGGGGAGCTGTTTTTT. Amino acids: CASSLGVGSNTGELFF.